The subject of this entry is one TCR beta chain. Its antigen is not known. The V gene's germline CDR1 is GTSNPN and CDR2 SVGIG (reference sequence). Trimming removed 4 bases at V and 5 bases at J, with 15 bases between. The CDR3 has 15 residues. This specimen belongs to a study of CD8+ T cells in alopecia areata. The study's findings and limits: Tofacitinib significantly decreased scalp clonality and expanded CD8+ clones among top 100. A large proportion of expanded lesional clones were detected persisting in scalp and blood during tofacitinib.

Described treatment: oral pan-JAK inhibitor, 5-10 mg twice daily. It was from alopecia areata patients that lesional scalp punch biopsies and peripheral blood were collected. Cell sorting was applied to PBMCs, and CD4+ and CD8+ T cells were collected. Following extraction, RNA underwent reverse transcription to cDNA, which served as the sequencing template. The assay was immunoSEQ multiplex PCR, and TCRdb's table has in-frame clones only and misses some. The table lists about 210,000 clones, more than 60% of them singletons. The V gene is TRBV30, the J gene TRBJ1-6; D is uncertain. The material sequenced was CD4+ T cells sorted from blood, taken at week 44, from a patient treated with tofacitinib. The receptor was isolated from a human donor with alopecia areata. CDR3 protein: CAWMRRAGNNSPLHF. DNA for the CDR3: TGTGCCTGGATGAGGAGGGCGGGAAATAATTCACCCCTCCACTTT.